This passage covers 15 T cell receptor beta chains from one sample sequenced in a study of blood T cell repertoires in COVID-19 (dated by TCRdb to the early 2020s). Library preparation used the immunoSEQ multiplex PCR assay. TCRdb provides this immuneACCESS table in a form limited to in-frame rearrangements. Some clones are lacking; in checked studies, under half of them reflect an unresolved V gene, and why the rest are absent is not known. The sample contains about 46,000 clones, about 90% of them found a single time. The ten most abundant clones make up about 13% of the sample. Sequencing was done on a sample of peripheral blood. Source of these receptors: a human donor with active COVID-19. The donor label of this sample is uncertain.

The genes are TRBV29-1 and TRBJ2-5, with 7 bases fitting TRBD2. V was clipped by 2 bases and J by 4 bases; unmatched bases: 1. The length of the CDR3 is 12 residues. Germline V gene lookup returns CDR1 SQVTM and CDR2 ANQGSEA. CDR3 residues: CSVETGGETQYF. The CDR3 nucleotides read TGCAGCGTTGAAACGGGAGGAGAGACCCAGTACTTC. The full variable domain, with the rest looked up from reference TRBV29-1 and TRBJ2-5, is SAVISQKPSRDICQRGTSLTIQCQVDSQVTMMFWYRQQPGQSLTLIATANQGSEATYESGFVIDKFPISRPNLTFSTLTVSNMSPEDSSIYLCSVETGGETQYFGPGTRLLVL.

This chain connects TRBV5-4 to TRBJ2-7, with 9 bases identical to TRBD1. The CDR3 runs to 14 residues. The germline gives CDR1 SGHNT, CDR2 YYREEE (reference sequence). The trim removed 4 bases at V and 6 bases at J, leaving 8 bases unmatched. This CDR3 reads CASSRQGETLEQYF. In DNA, the CDR3 is TGTGCCAGCAGCAGACAGGGGGAGACGCTCGAGCAGTACTTC.

The chain has TRBV7-9 and TRBJ1-2; 9 bases match TRBD1. J lost 0 bases, V lost 3 bases, and 5 bases had no gene match. CDR3 length: 16 amino acids. From germline, CDR1 is SEHNR and CDR2 FQNEAQ (reference sequence). This chain's CDR3 is CASSLGQGVANYGYTF. Here the CDR3 DNA reads TGTGCCAGCAGCTTGGGACAGGGTGTAGCTAACTATGGCTACACCTTC.

The V call is TRBV2, the J call TRBJ2-7; D is undetermined. CDR3 length: 12 residues. Trimming shortened V by 8 bases and J by 2 bases, and 10 bases separated the two germline ends. CDR1 and CDR2 (germline): SNHLY, FYNNEI. CDR3 coding DNA: TGTGCCAGCGAGCCATCCCCCTACGAGCAGTACTTC. Protein product: CASEPSPYEQYF.

The rearrangement joins TRBV25-1 to TRBJ1-4; 8 bases match TRBD1. The ends lost 2 bases at V and 5 bases at J; junction bases unmatched: 1. The CDR3 extends over 14 amino acids. Germline V gene data show CDR1 as MGHDK and CDR2 as SYGVNS. For the CDR3, the DNA is TGTGCCAGCAGTGAAGACAGGGGAAATGAAAAACTGTTTTTT. Protein sequence: CASSEDRGNEKLFF.

This clone appeared once. The chain is built from TRBV5-5 and TRBJ2-1; 10 bases match TRBD1. V lost 4 bases, J lost 4 bases, and 8 bases stayed unmatched. In germline, CDR1 is SGHKS, CDR2 YYEKEE (reference sequence). This CDR3 is 16 amino acids long. This CDR3 is CASSNRWGQGYNEQFF. The CDR3 nucleotides are TGTGCCAGCAGCAACCGCTGGGGACAGGGGTACAATGAGCAGTTCTTC.

The chain combines TRBV28 with TRBJ2-3; D ambiguous. Germline V CDR1 and CDR2: MDHEN, SYDVKM. The CDR3 contains 14 residues. V was clipped by 2 bases and J by 2 bases, with 8 bases between them. The CDR3 here is CASSLSSPTDTQYF. CDR3 nucleotides: TGTGCCAGCAGTTTAAGCTCCCCCACAGATACGCAGTATTTT.

The rearrangement links TRBV7-3 to TRBJ2-2, with 7 bases that match TRBD1. The J segment lost 4 bases and the V segment lost 5 bases, leaving 7 bases of the junction unmatched. CDR3 length equals 15 residues. CDR1 and CDR2 from the germline V gene are SGHTA and FQGTGA. CDR3 protein: CASSRDRAATGELFF. The CDR3 bases are TGTGCCAGCAGCCGAGACAGGGCAGCCACCGGGGAGCTGTTTTTT.

The CDR3 DNA follows: TGTGCCAGCTCACCGACTTCAGATACGCAGTATTTT. Amino acids: CASSPTSDTQYF. The chain combines TRBV18 with TRBJ2-3; D gene uncertain. Germline CDR1 KGHSH, CDR2 LQKENI. The V end was cut by 3 bases, the J end by 4 bases, with 5 bases between. The CDR3 length is 12 residues.

CDR3 residues: CASSPISGPRGEQYF. For the CDR3, the DNA is TGCGCCAGCAGCCCGATTTCGGGACCTCGGGGGGAGCAGTACTTC. V usage is TRBV4-1 and J usage is TRBJ2-7; perhaps TRBD2 as D (6 bases). The CDR3 sequence is 15 residues long. Germline V lookup: CDR1 MGHRA, CDR2 YSYEKL. Trimming stripped 4 bases from V and 7 bases from J, with 20 bases between.

This rearrangement joins TRBV7-2 to TRBJ1-4, with TRBD1 matching 7 bases. The V and J ends lost 4 bases and 4 bases, in that order; junction bases with no gene match: 6. The CDR3 is 15 amino acids. CDR1 is SGHTA, CDR2 FQGNSA, per germline. CDR3 DNA sequence: TGTGCCAGCAGCTCGGGACAGATATATAATGAAAAACTGTTTTTT. Translating gives CASSSGQIYNEKLFF.

V is TRBV5-1 and J is TRBJ1-1; D possibly corresponds to TRBD1 (6 bases). Germline values: CDR1 SGHRS, CDR2 YFSETQ. The CDR3 sequence is 13 residues long. Trimming removed 2 bases from V and 5 bases from J, with 10 bases in between. The DNA for the CDR3 is TGCGCCAGCAGCTTACAGGGTTGGACTGAAGCTTTCTTT. It codes for CASSLQGWTEAFF.

The chain employs TRBV5-4 and TRBJ2-5, with TRBD1 identical over 12 bases. In germline, CDR1 is SGHNT, CDR2 YYREEE (reference sequence). The CDR3 spans 16 residues. The ends lost 4 bases at V and 5 bases at J; junction bases unmatched: 9. In DNA, the CDR3 is TGTGCCAGCAGCCTGGGACAGGGGGCATCCTGGGAGACCCAGTACTTC. Encoded protein: CASSLGQGASWETQYF.

The chain links TRBV19 to TRBJ2-1; no definite D call. CDR3 size: 16 residues. Germline CDR1 and CDR2: LNHDA and SQIVND (reference sequence). V lost 3 bases, J lost 1 base, and 13 bases lay in between. CDR3 in amino acids: CASSIVVSSSYNEQFF. CDR3 coding DNA: TGTGCCAGTAGTATCGTCGTGTCTAGTTCCTACAATGAGCAGTTCTTC. The entire variable domain, with the rest obtained from reference TRBV19 and TRBJ2-1, is as follows: DGGITQSPKYLFRKEGQNVTLSCEQNLNHDAMYWYRQDPGQGLRLIYYSQIVNDFQKGDIAEGYSVSREKKESFPLTVTSAQKNPTAFYLCASSIVVSSSYNEQFFGPGTRLTVL.

This clone was seen a single time. The V call is TRBV10-3, the J call TRBJ2-3, with TRBD2 matching over 11 bases. The CDR3 length is 16 residues. Germline loops: CDR1 ENHRY, CDR2 SYGVKD. After removal of 7 bases from V and 4 bases from J, the junction contained 10 bases not matched to a gene. CDR3 nucleotide sequence: TGTGCCATCAATCCCGTAGCGGGAGGGGGACCAGATACGCAGTATTTT. Translated: CAINPVAGGGPDTQYF.